This T cell receptor beta chain was identified during a study of blood T cell repertoires in COVID-19. For the study at large: From the United States, Italy and Spain came samples of acute and convalescent COVID-19.

The CDR3 is 18 residues long. Germline CDR1 reads LNHDA; CDR2 reads SQIVND (reference sequence). Trimming took off 5 bases at V and 1 base at J, with 18 bases between the two ends. Original processing methods: Amplification with reference gene primers provided the estimates of nucleated cell counts. The table came from immunoSEQ multiplex PCR; TCRdb's copy has only in-frame clones and leaves some out. That table is the source of V, J and clone size, and D and trimming were worked out from the DNA. The sample has about 220,000 clones; 83% are singletons. All enrollees were roughly 18 to 89 years old and from 25 or so US areas. Clinical history reported by participants formed the basis on which cohorts were assigned.

The sequenced sample consisted of PBMCs or T cells enriched from blood (not recorded which). This sequence was found in a woman between 45 and 65 years old who had been exposed to COVID-19. The chain uses TRBV19 and TRBJ2-6, with D possibly TRBD1 on 7 matching bases. CDR3 sequence: CASSPRGEGASGANVLTF. The CDR3 nucleotides read TGTGCCAGTAGTCCGCGGGGTGAGGGGGCTTCTGGGGCCAACGTCCTGACTTTC.